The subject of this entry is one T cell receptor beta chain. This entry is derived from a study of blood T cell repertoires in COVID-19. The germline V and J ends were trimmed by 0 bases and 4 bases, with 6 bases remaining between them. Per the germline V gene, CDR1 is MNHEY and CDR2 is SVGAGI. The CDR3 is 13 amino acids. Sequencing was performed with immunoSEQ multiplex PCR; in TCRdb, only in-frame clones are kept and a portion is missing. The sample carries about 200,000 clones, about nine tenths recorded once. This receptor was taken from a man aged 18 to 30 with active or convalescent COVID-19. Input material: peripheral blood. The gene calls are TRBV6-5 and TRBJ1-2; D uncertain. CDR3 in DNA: TGTGCCAGCAGTTACTCTCAGTTCTATGGCTACACCTTC. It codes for CASSYSQFYGYTF.